These 20 T cell receptor beta chains share one sample of origin, sequenced in a study of Graves' ophthalmopathy and Graves' hyperthyroidism. Amplifying from RNA transcripts, the study obtained TCR beta CDR3 regions. An opening RT-PCR round employed HTBI primers and preceded a second-round multiplex PCR. TCRdb redid the calling of the multiplex PCR reads with MiXCR, one entry per CDR3 protein. The repertoire holds 300,000 to 400,000 distinct CDR3 sequences, with about 18% as singletons. Sequencing input: peripheral blood. The receptors derive from an adult woman with stable Graves' hyperthyroidism.

This clonotype was counted ten times or more. The CDR3 region has the DNA TGCAGCGTGCGGGAGGCCAAAAACATTCAGTACTTC. This translates into CSVREAKNIQYF. The V gene is TRBV29-1, the J gene TRBJ2-4, with TRBD2 identical over 7 bases. Trimming at V came to 6 bases and at J to 1 base, leaving 0 bases not matched to a gene. CDR1 and CDR2 (germline): SQVTM, ANQGSEA. The CDR3 runs 12 residues.

V gene TRBV10-3 combines with J gene TRBJ2-7; no clear D gene. The CDR3 has 13 amino acids. Germline V gene lookup returns CDR1 ENHRY and CDR2 SYGVKD. V dropped 6 bases and J dropped 3 bases, with 12 bases sitting between them. CDR3 bases: TGTGCCATCAGGGTCACAGAAAACTACGAGCAGTACTTC. Its translation is CAIRVTENYEQYF.

In its sample, this clonotype was seen once. V usage is TRBV27 and J usage is TRBJ1-2, with D maybe TRBD1 (5 bases). Trimming pared 5 bases from V and 5 bases from J, leaving 12 bases between. This CDR3 region has 13 residues. CDR1 is MNHEY, CDR2 SMNVEV, per germline (reference sequence). CDR3 in amino acids: CASSIGGKYGYTF. In DNA, the CDR3 is TGTGCCAGCAGTATCGGGGGGAAATATGGCTACACCTTC.

This clonotype was counted many times. This chain connects TRBV2 to TRBJ2-2; 7 bases match TRBD2. The CDR3 runs 15 residues. Germline values: CDR1 SNHLY, CDR2 FYNNEI. The trim removed 6 bases at V and 7 bases at J, leaving 11 bases unmatched. The CDR3 region has the DNA TGTGCCAGCAGCCTACGACTAGCCGGGGACGGGGAGCTGTTTTTT. This sequence encodes CASSLRLAGDGELFF.

Many counts were recorded for this clonotype. This chain uses TRBV27 with TRBJ1-1; D call uncertain. Trimming left V 6 bases short and J 1 base short, with 9 bases between. The CDR3 is 13 amino acids. Germline lookup yields CDR1 MNHEY and CDR2 SMNVEV (reference sequence). This chain's CDR3 is CASRIGGNTEAFF. The CDR3 DNA follows: TGTGCCAGCAGGATCGGAGGGAACACTGAAGCTTTCTTT.

In this sample, this clonotype turned up many times. The CDR3 region is CASSQVPGGYYEQYF. The CDR3 DNA follows: TGCGCCAGCAGCCAAGTTCCGGGGGGTTACTACGAGCAGTACTTC. The rearrangement joins TRBV4-3 to TRBJ2-7; 7 positions agree with TRBD2. V shed 1 base, J shed 3 bases, and the junction held 6 bases outside the gene matches. Germline V CDR1 and CDR2: LGHNA, YSLEER. The CDR3 runs 15 residues.

This clonotype was observed a handful of times. The chain carries TRBV14 and TRBJ2-5; D unresolved. The CDR3 is made up of 12 amino acids. Germline CDR1 and CDR2: SGHDN and FVKESK. V lost 6 bases to trimming and J lost 5 bases, with 10 bases between them. The DNA of the CDR3 is TGTGCCAGCAGTCCCTCAGTTGAGACCCAGTACTTC. This gives the protein CASSPSVETQYF.

The chain combines TRBV11-2 with TRBJ2-5, with D hard to call. CDR1 SGHAT and CDR2 FQNNGV come from the germline V gene. V lost 2 bases and J lost 3, with 4 bases in between. The CDR3 extends over 12 amino acids. CDR3 sequence reads: CASSLWEETQYF. As DNA, the CDR3 is TGTGCCAGCAGCTTATGGGAAGAGACCCAGTACTTC.

Ten or more counts support this clonotype. The chain is built from TRBV11-2 and TRBJ1-2, with a possible D match to TRBD1 (6 bases). The CDR3 runs to 13 residues. V lost 1 base and J lost 7, with 10 bases in between. The germline CDR1 and CDR2 sequences are SGHAT and FQNNGV. The CDR3 reads CASSLGQESGYTF. The CDR3 region has the DNA TGTGCCAGCAGCTTAGGACAGGAGAGTGGCTACACCTTC.

This clonotype showed up many times. The chain carries TRBV7-6 and TRBJ2-5; D uncertain. Germline V gene data show CDR1 as SGHVS and CDR2 as FNYEAQ. The CDR3 covers 14 residues. V was clipped by 1 base and J by 0 bases, with 6 bases between them. The CDR3 reads CASSLVVHQETQYF. CDR3 nucleotides: TGTGCCAGCAGCTTAGTGGTCCACCAAGAGACCCAGTACTTC.

Ten or more counts support this clonotype. The rearrangement uses TRBV27 and TRBJ1-6; TRBD1 aligns across 9 bases. V gave up 5 bases and J gave up 8 bases; unmatched junction bases: 4. The CDR3 runs to 14 residues. Germline loops: CDR1 MNHEY, CDR2 SMNVEV (reference sequence). The CDR3 region has the DNA TGTGCCAGCAGTCCGACAGGGGGGTATTCACCCCTCCACTTT. Its protein is CASSPTGGYSPLHF.

This clonotype was picked up many times. The gene calls are TRBV6-5 and TRBJ1-3; D might be TRBD1 (5 bases). Germline CDR1 reads MNHEY; CDR2 reads SVGAGI. This CDR3 spans 16 amino acids. V dropped 0 bases and J dropped 1 base, with 10 bases sitting between them. In DNA form, the CDR3 reads TGTGCCAGCAGTTACTCGAAATGGGGGTCTGGAAACACCATATATTTT. Its protein is CASSYSKWGSGNTIYF.

In its sample, this clonotype was seen many times. The chain joins TRBV18 to TRBJ2-5; D is possibly TRBD2 (5 bases). V dropped 6 bases and J dropped 3 bases, with 23 bases sitting between them. This CDR3 has 17 residues. From germline, CDR1 is KGHSH and CDR2 LQKENI. DNA for the CDR3: TGTGCCAGCTCTCCAGCTTTTGGGGTTCCAGCGGAAGAGACCCAGTACTTC. The encoded protein is CASSPAFGVPAEETQYF.

This clonotype was detected many times. The chain combines TRBV25-1 with TRBJ1-3; possible D gene TRBD1, 6 bases. The CDR3 runs to 13 residues. V lost 6 bases and J lost 4, with 10 bases in between. Per germline, CDR1 MGHDK and CDR2 SYGVNS. The CDR3 DNA is TGTGCCAGCAGAGTCGACAGGGGAAACACCATATATTTT. Translation: CASRVDRGNTIYF.

As for this clonotype: Sequence at one end of the junction differs from germline and may be a read error. The chain employs TRBV11-2 and TRBJ2-7; D is unclear. Per the germline V gene, CDR1 is SGHAT and CDR2 is FQNNGV. The CDR3 totals 14 residues. The chain's CDR3 is CASSWAIGSYDQYF. The CDR3 DNA sequence: TGTGCCAGCAGCTGGGCTATCGGATCCTACGATCAGTACTTC.

In this sample, this clonotype turned up many times. This sequence joins TRBV6-2 or TRBV6-3 and TRBJ1-5, with D possibly TRBD1 on 6 matching bases. Germline V gives CDR1 MNHEY, CDR2 SVGEGT. CDR3 length equals 15 residues. The V end was cut by 0 bases, the J end by 0 bases, with 6 bases between. The CDR3 loop reads CASSYSRGSNQPQHF. The CDR3 region has the DNA TGTGCCAGCAGTTACTCCAGGGGTAGCAATCAGCCCCAGCATTTT.

Many counts were recorded for this clonotype. The chain employs TRBV6-1 and TRBJ2-5; weak D call: TRBD2 (6 bases). Trimming left V 1 base short and J 3 bases short, with 21 bases between. Germline assignment: CDR1 MNHNS and CDR2 SASEGT. The CDR3 loop spans 18 amino acids. The CDR3 coding sequence is TGTGCCAGCAGTGAAGTCGCGTTTGGGGGGATTCAAGAAGAGACCCAGTACTTC. It translates to CASSEVAFGGIQEETQYF.

At least ten counts were recorded for this clonotype. The rearrangement joins TRBV18 to TRBJ1-6; D call uncertain. Trimming took 6 bases from V and 6 from J, leaving 18 bases between them. Germline V gene lookup returns CDR1 KGHSH and CDR2 LQKENI. The CDR3 length is 16 residues. CDR3 DNA: TGTGCCAGCTCGGCGAATGGAAGAGTGGTTAATTCACCCCTCCACTTT. Its translation is CASSANGRVVNSPLHF.

The genes are TRBV12-3 or TRBV12-4 and TRBJ2-7; 13 nucleotides line up with TRBD2. V was pared by 5 bases and J by 4 bases, with 5 bases of the junction left unmatched. CDR3 size: 15 residues. DNA of the CDR3: TGTGCCAGCAGTCAGGGGACTAGCGGGATGTACGAGCAGTACTTC. Its translation is CASSQGTSGMYEQYF.

CDR3 coding DNA: TGCGCCAGCAGCCAAGTTGCGCAGACGGGGACTACGCAGTATTTT. Protein product: CASSQVAQTGTTQYF. The gene calls are TRBV4-1 and TRBJ2-3; D tentatively reads TRBD1 or TRBD2 (5 bases each). The CDR3 contains 15 residues. The germline V and J ends were trimmed by 1 base and 8 bases, with 16 bases remaining between them. Germline loops: CDR1 MGHRA, CDR2 YSYEKL.